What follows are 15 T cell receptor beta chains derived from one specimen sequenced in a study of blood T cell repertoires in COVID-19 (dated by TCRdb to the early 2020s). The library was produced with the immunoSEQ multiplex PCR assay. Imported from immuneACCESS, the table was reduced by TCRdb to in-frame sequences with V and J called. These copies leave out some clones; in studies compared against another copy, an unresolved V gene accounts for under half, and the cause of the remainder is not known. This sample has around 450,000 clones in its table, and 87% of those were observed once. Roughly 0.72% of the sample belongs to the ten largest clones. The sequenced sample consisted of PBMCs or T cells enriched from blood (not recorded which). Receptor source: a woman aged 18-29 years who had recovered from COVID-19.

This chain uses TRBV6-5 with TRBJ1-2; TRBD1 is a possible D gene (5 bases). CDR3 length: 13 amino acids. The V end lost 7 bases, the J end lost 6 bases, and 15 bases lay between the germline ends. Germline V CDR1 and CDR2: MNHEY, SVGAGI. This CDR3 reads CASTESGRHGYTF. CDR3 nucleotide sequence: TGTGCCAGCACAGAATCAGGGAGGCATGGCTACACCTTC.

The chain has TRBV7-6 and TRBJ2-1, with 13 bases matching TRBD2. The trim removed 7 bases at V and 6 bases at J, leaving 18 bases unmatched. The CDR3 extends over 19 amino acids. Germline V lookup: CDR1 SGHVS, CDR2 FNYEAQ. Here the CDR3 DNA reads TGTGCCAGCATCGAAGTCCTCAGACTAGCGGGGGGTGGTATCAATGAGCAGTTCTTC. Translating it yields CASIEVLRLAGGGINEQFF.

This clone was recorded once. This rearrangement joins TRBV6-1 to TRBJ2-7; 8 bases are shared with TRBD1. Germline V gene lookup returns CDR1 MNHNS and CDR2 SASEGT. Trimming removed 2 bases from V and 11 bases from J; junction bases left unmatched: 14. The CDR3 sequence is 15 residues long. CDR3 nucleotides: TGTGCCAGCAGTGAATCTCCTTATTTCAGGGGGCCTAAGTACTTC. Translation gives CASSESPYFRGPKYF.

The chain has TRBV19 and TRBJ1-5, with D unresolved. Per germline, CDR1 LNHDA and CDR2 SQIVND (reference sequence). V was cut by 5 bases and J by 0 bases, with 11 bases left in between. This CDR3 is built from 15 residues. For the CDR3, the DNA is TGTGCCAGTAGTGTTGTGGCATTTAGCAATCAGCCCCAGCATTTT. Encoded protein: CASSVVAFSNQPQHF.

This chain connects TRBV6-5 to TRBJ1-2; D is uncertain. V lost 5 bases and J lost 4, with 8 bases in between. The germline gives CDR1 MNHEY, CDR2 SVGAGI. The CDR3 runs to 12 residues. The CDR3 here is CASSPHTYGYTF. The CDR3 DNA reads TGTGCCAGCAGTCCCCACACCTATGGCTACACCTTC.

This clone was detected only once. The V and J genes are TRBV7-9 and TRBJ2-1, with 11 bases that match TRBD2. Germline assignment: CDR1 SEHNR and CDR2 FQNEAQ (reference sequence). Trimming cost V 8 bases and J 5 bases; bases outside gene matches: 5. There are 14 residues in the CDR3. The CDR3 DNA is TGTGCCAGCTTAAGACTAGCGGGGAACAATGAGCAGTTCTTC. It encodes CASLRLAGNNEQFF.

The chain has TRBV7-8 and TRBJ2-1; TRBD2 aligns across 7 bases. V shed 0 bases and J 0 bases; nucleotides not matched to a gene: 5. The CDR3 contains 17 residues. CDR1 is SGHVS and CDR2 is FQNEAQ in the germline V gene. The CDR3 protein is CASSLARLAVSYNEQFF. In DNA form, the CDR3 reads TGTGCCAGCAGCTTAGCGCGGCTAGCGGTCTCCTACAATGAGCAGTTCTTC.

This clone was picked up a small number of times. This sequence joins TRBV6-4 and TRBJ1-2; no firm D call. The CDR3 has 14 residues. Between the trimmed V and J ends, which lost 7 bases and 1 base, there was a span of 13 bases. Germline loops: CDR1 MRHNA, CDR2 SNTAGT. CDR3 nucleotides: TGTGCCAGCAAACCCACCCGGGATAACTATGGCTACACCTTC. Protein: CASKPTRDNYGYTF.

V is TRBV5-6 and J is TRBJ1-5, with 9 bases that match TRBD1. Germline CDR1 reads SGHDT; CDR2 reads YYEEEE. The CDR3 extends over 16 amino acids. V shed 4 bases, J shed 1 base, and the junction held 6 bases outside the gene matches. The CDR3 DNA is TGTGCCAGCAGCCGGACAGGGGATGAGAGCAATCAGCCCCAGCATTTT. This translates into CASSRTGDESNQPQHF.

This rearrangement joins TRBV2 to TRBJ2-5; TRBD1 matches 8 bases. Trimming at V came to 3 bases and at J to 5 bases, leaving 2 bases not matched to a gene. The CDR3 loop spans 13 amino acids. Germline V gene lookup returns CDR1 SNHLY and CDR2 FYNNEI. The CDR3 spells CASSDRGRETQYF. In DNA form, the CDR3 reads TGTGCCAGCAGTGACAGGGGGCGGGAGACCCAGTACTTC.

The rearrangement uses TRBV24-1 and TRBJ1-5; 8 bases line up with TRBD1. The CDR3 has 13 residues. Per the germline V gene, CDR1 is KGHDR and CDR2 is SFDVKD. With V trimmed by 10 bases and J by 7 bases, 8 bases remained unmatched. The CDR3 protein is CATSATGEQPQHF. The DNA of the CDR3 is TGTGCCACGTCGGCGACAGGGGAACAGCCCCAGCATTTT.

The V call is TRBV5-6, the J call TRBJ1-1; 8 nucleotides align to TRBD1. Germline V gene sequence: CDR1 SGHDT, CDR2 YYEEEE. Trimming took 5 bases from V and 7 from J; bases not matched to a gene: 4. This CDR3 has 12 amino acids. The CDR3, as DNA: TGTGCCAGCAGTCTTGACAGGGGTGAAGCTTTCTTT. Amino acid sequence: CASSLDRGEAFF.

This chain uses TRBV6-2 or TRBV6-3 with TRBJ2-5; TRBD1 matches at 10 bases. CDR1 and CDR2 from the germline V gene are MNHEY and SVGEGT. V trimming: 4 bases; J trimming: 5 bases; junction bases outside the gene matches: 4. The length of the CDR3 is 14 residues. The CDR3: CASSLTGGEETQYF. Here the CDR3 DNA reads TGTGCCAGCAGTTTGACAGGGGGCGAGGAGACCCAGTACTTC.

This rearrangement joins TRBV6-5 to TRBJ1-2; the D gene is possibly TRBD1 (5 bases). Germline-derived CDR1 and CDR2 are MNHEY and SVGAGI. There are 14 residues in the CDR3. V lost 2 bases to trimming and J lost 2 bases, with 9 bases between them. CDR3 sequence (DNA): TGTGCCAGCAGTTACAGGGCAGGGAACTATGGCTACACCTTC. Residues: CASSYRAGNYGYTF.

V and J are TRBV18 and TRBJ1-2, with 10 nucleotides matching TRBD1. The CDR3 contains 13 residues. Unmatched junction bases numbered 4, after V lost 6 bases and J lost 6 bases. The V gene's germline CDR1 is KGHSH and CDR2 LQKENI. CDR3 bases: TGTGCCAGCTCGATCGGACAGGGGGATGGCTACACCTTC. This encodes CASSIGQGDGYTF.